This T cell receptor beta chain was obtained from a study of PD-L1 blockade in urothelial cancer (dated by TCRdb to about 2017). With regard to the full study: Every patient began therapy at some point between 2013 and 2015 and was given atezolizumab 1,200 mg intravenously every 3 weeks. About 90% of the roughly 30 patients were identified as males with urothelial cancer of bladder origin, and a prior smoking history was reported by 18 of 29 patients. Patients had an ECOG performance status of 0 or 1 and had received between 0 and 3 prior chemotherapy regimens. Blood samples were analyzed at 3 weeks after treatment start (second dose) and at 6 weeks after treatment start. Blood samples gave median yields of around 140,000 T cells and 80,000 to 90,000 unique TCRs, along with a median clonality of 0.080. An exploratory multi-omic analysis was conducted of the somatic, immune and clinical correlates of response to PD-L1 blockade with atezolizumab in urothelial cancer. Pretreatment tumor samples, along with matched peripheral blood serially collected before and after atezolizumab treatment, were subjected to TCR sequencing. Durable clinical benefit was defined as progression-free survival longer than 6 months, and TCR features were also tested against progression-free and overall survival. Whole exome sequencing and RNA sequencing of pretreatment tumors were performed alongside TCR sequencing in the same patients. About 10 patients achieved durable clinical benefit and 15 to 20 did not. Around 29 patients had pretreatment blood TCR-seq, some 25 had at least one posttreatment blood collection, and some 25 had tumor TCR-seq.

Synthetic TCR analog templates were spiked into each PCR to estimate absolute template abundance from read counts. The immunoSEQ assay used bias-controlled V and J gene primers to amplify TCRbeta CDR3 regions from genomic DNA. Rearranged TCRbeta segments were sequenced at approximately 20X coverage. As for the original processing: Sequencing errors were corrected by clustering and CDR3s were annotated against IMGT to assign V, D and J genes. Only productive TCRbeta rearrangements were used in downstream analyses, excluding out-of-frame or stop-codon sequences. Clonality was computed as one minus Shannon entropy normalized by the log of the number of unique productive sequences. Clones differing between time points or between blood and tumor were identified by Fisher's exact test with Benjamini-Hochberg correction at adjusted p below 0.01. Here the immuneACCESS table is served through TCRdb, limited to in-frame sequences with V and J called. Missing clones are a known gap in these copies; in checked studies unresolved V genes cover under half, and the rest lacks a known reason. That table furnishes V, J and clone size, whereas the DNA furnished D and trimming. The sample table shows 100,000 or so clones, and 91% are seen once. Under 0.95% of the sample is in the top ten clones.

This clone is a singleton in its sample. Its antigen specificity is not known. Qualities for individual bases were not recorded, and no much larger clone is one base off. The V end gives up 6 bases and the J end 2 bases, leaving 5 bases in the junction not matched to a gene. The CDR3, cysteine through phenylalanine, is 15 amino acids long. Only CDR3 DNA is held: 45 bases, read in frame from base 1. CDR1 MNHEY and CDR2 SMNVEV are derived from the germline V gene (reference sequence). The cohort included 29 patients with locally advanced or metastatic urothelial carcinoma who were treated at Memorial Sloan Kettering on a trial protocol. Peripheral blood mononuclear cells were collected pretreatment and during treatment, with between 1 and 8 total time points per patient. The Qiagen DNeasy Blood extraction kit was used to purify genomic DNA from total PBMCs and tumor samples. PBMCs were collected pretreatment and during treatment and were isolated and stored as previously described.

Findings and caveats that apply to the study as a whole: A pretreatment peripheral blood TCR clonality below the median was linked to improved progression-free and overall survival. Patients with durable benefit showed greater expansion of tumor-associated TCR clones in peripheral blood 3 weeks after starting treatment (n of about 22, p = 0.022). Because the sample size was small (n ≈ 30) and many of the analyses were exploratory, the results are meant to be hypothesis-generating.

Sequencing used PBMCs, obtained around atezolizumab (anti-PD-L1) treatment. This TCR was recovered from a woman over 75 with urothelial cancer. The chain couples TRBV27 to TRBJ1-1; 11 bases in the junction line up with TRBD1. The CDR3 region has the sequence CASSPGTGGNTEAFF. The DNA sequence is TGTGCCAGCAGCCCCGGGACAGGGGGAAACACTGAAGCTTTCTTT.